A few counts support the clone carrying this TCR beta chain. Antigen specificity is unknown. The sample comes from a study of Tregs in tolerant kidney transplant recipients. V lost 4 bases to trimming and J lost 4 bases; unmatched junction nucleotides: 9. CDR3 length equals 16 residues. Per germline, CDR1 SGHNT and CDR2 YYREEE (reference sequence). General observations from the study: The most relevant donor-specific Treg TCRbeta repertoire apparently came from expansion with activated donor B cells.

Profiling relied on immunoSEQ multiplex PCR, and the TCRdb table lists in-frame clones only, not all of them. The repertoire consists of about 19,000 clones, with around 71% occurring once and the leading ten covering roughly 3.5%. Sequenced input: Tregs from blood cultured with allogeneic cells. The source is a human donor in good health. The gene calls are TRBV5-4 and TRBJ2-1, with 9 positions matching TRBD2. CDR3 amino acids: CASSLVAGVSYNEQFF. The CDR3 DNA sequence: TGTGCCAGCAGCCTCGTAGCGGGAGTTTCTTACAATGAGCAGTTCTTC. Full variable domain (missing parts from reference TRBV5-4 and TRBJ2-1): ETGVTQSPTHLIKTRGQQVTLRCSSQSGHNTVSWYQQALGQGPQFIFQYYREEENGRGNFPPRFSGLQFPNYSSELNVNALELDDSALYLCASSLVAGVSYNEQFFGPGTRLTVL.